This T cell receptor beta chain was captured in a study of monozygotic twins with inflammatory bowel disease. Germline CDR1 and CDR2: ENHRY and SYGVKD. The CDR3 extends over 17 amino acids. Study conclusions and caveats: IBD patients carried less diverse TCRbeta repertoires (inverse Simpson) than healthy co-twins. Discordant twins showed the same repertoire similarity as concordant twins, possibly from limited power.

The authors used 3500 ng of total RNA per TCR library. Reanalyzing the 5' RACE reads, TCRdb keeps one entry per CDR3 protein, without DNA. In total, the table holds about 110,000 distinct CDR3 sequences. As for this clonotype: Its matching antigen is unknown.

Source material: blood. This TCR was sampled from a human donor with ulcerative colitis or Crohn's disease, or a healthy co-twin of an affected twin (not recorded which). The gene calls are TRBV10-3 and TRBJ2-7; TCRdb gives TRBD2 as the D gene, but with no DNA this cannot be confirmed. Here the CDR3 reads CAISESGGAAGAYEQYF.